This T cell receptor beta chain was documented in a study of cytomegalovirus exposure and HLA in healthy donors. The wider study: Findings of an earlier analysis included some 120 million unique TCR beta sequences from some 180 million T cells.

CDR1 and CDR2 from the germline V gene are SGHTA and FQGTGA. Trimming cost V 2 bases and J 5 bases; bases outside gene matches: 2. The CDR3 sequence is 14 residues long. Likely unrecorded immune exposures existed in these nominally healthy donors. A multiplex PCR was run with 60 Vbeta primers and 13 Jbeta primers. In the original analysis: In a later analysis, some 11 million of about 80 million unique beta chains occurred in at least two donors. Produced via immunoSEQ multiplex PCR; TCRdb's table is partial and in-frame only. V and J calls plus clone size are reproduced from that table; the DNA served to infer D and trimming. The sample contains some 30,000 clones, 75% to 85% of which appear only once.

Sequences were obtained from PBMCs. This clonotype was sampled from a woman under 30 in good health and CMV-seronegative. The rearrangement uses TRBV7-3 and TRBJ2-1, with 8 positions matching TRBD1. The CDR3 here is CASSLQGADNEQFF. The CDR3 DNA reads as TGTGCCAGCAGCTTACAGGGGGCGGACAATGAGCAGTTCTTC.